These 21 T cell receptor beta chains share one sample of origin, sequenced in a study of post-analysis software for immune sequencing data. Study-wide results and caveats: Comparison of patients with controls showed roughly five TRBV segments more frequent in patients, TRBV5-6, TRBV5-1 and TRBV20-1 among them.

Tagging with unique molecular identifiers was a feature of the TCR beta cDNA libraries. TCRdb reprocessed the PCR reads with MiXCR, giving one entry per CDR3 protein. The data contain over 150,000 distinct CDR3 sequences, approximately 30% of them singletons. These receptors are not linked to any known antigen. The sequenced material came from blood. The receptors come from a girl aged 5-17 years with multiple sclerosis.

The chain uses TRBV12-3 or TRBV12-4 and TRBJ2-1; 7 bases are a match to TRBD1. After removal of 5 bases from V and 13 bases from J, the junction contained 17 bases not matched to a gene. The CDR3 extends over 15 amino acids. This CDR3 is CASSLTDPQGETQFF. In DNA, the CDR3 is TGTGCCAGCAGTCTGACAGATCCCCAGGGGGAGACTCAGTTCTTC.

The table lists this clonotype with many counts. This chain joins TRBV6-4 and TRBJ2-3, with a tentative D call TRBD2 (5 bases). Trimming took 3 bases from V and 0 from J, leaving 13 bases between them. The CDR3 totals 16 residues. Per the germline V gene, CDR1 is MRHNA and CDR2 is SNTAGT. The DNA of the CDR3 is TGTGCCAGCAGTGATACGGCTAGCCGCAGCACAGATACGCAGTATTTT. Translation gives CASSDTASRSTDTQYF.

This clonotype was seen a few times. The chain is built from TRBV5-1 and TRBJ2-5, with TRBD2 as a possible D gene (5 bases). Germline V CDR1 and CDR2: SGHRS, YFSETQ. This CDR3 region has 12 residues. Trimming pared 4 bases from V and 8 bases from J, leaving 12 bases between. CDR3: CASSEVGETQYF. The DNA for the CDR3 is TGCGCCAGCAGCGAAGTGGGAGAAACCCAGTACTTC.

The chain uses TRBV7-2 and TRBJ2-1; D perhaps matches TRBD1 (6 bases). This CDR3 is built from 12 residues. Trimming pared 4 bases from V and 15 bases from J, leaving 16 bases between. Germline CDR1 reads SGHTA; CDR2 reads FQGNSA. The DNA for the CDR3 is TGTGCCAGCAGCTCGCTGAAGGGGGTGGCGTTCTTC. Amino acids: CASSSLKGVAFF.

This clonotype was found many times. This sequence joins TRBV6-5 and TRBJ1-6; the D gene is possibly TRBD1 (5 bases). Trimming cost V 2 bases and J 1 base, with 9 bases left between them. CDR1 is MNHEY and CDR2 is SVGAGI in the germline V gene. The CDR3 runs 16 residues. The DNA of the CDR3 is TGTGCCAGCAGTTACCAGGGAGAATCCTATAATTCACCCCTCCACTTT. Translated: CASSYQGESYNSPLHF.

This clonotype has a count of ten or more. This sequence joins TRBV29-1 and TRBJ1-2; D may be TRBD1 (5 bases). CDR1 is SQVTM, CDR2 ANQGSEA, per germline. The CDR3 runs 11 residues. V lost 4 bases, J lost 6 bases, and 9 bases lay in between. The CDR3 bases are TGCAGCGTTGGGAGGGGAGATGGCTACACCTTC. Translation: CSVGRGDGYTF.

On this clonotype itself: This may be a read error: a much more frequent sequence differs by one nucleotide. This chain uses TRBV20-1 with TRBJ2-1; 7 positions agree with TRBD2. Germline V lookup: CDR1 DFQATT, CDR2 SNEGSKA (reference sequence). With V trimmed by 2 bases and J by 10 bases, 5 bases remained unmatched. The length of the CDR3 is 12 residues. The CDR3 protein is CSARLAATEQFF. CDR3 DNA: TGCAGTGCTAGACTAGCGGCTACGGAGCAGTTCTTC.

The CDR3 is CASSLDGTGEKFGTYQPQHF. The CDR3 DNA reads as TGTGCCAGCAGCTTGGATGGGACAGGGGAAAAATTTGGGACTTATCAGCCCCAGCATTTT. V and J are TRBV7-9 and TRBJ1-5, with 10 nucleotides matching TRBD1. J lost 5 bases, V lost 3 bases, and 19 bases had no gene match. CDR1 and CDR2 from the germline V gene are SEHNR and FQNEAQ (reference sequence). The CDR3 is 20 amino acids.

Points on this clonotype: Germline and junction disagree at one end, which may indicate a read error. This rearrangement joins TRBV7-7 to TRBJ2-1, with D tentatively TRBD1 (5 bases). Germline V gene data show CDR1 as SSHAT and CDR2 as FNYEAQ (reference sequence). The CDR3 length is 15 residues. The CDR3 here is CASSPQEFLNNGQFF. CDR3 coding DNA: TGTGCCAGCAGCCCACAGGAATTCCTAAACAATGGGCAGTTCTTC.

In its sample, this clonotype was seen many times. The chain recombines TRBV3-1 with TRBJ2-1; no clear D gene. The CDR3 length is 13 residues. V was shortened by 1 base and J by 6 bases, with 7 bases between the two germline ends. Germline lookup yields CDR1 LGHDT and CDR2 YNNKEL (reference sequence). CDR3 sequence (DNA): TGTGCCAGCAGCCAAGCCTGGGTCAATGAGCAGTTCTTC. As protein: CASSQAWVNEQFF.

J is TRBJ2-3 and V is TRBV5-5, with TRBD1 matching over 7 bases. The germline V gene encodes CDR1 SGHKS and CDR2 YYEKEE (reference sequence). The CDR3 is made up of 14 amino acids. Germline trimming cut 4 bases from V and 4 bases from J; bases unmatched to any gene: 6. For the CDR3, the DNA is TGTGCCAGCAGCGAGGGACAGCACGCAGATACGCAGTATTTT. Amino acid sequence: CASSEGQHADTQYF.

In this sample, this clonotype turned up many times. The V call is TRBV4-2, the J call TRBJ2-7; 9 nucleotides match TRBD2. This CDR3 is built from 17 residues. Per germline, CDR1 LGHNA and CDR2 YNFKEQ. The trim removed 0 bases at V and 2 bases at J, leaving 8 bases unmatched. The CDR3 region is CASSQEVLAGRTYEQYF. The CDR3 DNA sequence: TGTGCCAGCAGCCAAGAGGTCCTAGCGGGACGGACCTACGAGCAGTACTTC.

This clonotype was recorded only once. A much larger clone sits a single nucleotide away, making a read error possible. The chain links TRBV7-9 to TRBJ2-3; the D is unclear. V gave up 3 bases and J gave up 8 bases, with 21 bases separating them. This CDR3 is built from 16 residues. Germline CDR1 is SEHNR and CDR2 is FQNEAQ (reference sequence). CDR3 sequence: CASSFGLEMPTGTQYF. The DNA of the CDR3 is TGTGCCAGCAGCTTTGGTTTGGAGATGCCCACGGGTACGCAGTATTTT.

In this sample, this clonotype turned up many times. V and J are TRBV5-1 and TRBJ2-3; D is ambiguous. Germline CDR1 SGHRS, CDR2 YFSETQ. Trimming cost V 0 bases and J 0 bases, with 2 bases left between them. The length of the CDR3 is 13 residues. CDR3 bases: TGCGCCAGCAGCTTGGACAGCACAGATACGCAGTATTTT. It specifies CASSLDSTDTQYF.

Worth noting for this clonotype: At one end the junction does not follow the germline gene, possibly because of a read error. The chain joins TRBV7-6 to TRBJ1-6; D gene ambiguous. Germline CDR1 and CDR2: SGHVS and FNYEAQ. The CDR3 totals 17 residues. This chain's CDR3 is CTSSLGRAHSYNSPLHF. CDR3 DNA: TGTACCAGCAGCTTAGGCAGAGCCCACTCCTATAATTCACCCCTCCACTTT.

The rearrangement links TRBV5-1 to TRBJ2-5; 8 bases line up with TRBD2. Unmatched junction bases numbered 15, after V lost 0 bases and J lost 11 bases. This CDR3 comprises 16 residues. Germline V gene sequence: CDR1 SGHRS, CDR2 YFSETQ. The DNA for the CDR3 is TGCGCCAGCAGCTTGGTTGCTAGCGGGTCTCACAATGAGCAGTACTTC. Amino acids: CASSLVASGSHNEQYF.

This clonotype was detected only a few times. The chain has TRBV5-1 and TRBJ2-1; D tentatively reads TRBD1 or TRBD2 (5 bases each). CDR1 and CDR2 (germline): SGHRS, YFSETQ. V was clipped by 4 bases and J by 2 bases, with 16 bases between them. This CDR3 has 16 residues. In DNA, the CDR3 is TGCGCCAGCAGCCCCAGGGTGGGGGAGACCTACAATGAGCAGTTCTTC. Its translation is CASSPRVGETYNEQFF.

This clonotype came up a few times. This chain joins TRBV3-1 and TRBJ2-5, with 14 bases fitting TRBD2. The CDR3 has 17 residues. Looked up from germline, CDR1 is LGHDT and CDR2 is YNNKEL (reference sequence). V lost 3 bases to trimming and J lost 11 bases; unmatched junction nucleotides: 14. The CDR3 reads CASSQRGTSGRRNEQYF. The CDR3 DNA follows: TGTGCCAGCAGCCAGAGAGGGACTAGCGGGAGAAGGAATGAGCAGTACTTC.

A note on this clonotype: A much larger clone sits a single nucleotide away, making a read error possible. V usage is TRBV7-3 and J usage is TRBJ2-5, with 7 bases that match TRBD2. The CDR3 runs to 18 residues. CDR1 and CDR2 from the germline V gene are SGHTA and FQGTGA. Trimming took 3 bases from V and 7 from J; bases not matched to a gene: 20. The CDR3 here is CASSLRPGRAGSWGTQYF. CDR3 DNA sequence: TGTGCCAGCAGCTTGAGACCGGGACGAGCGGGATCGTGGGGGACCCAGTACTTC. The variable domain in full, with the rest retrieved from reference TRBV7-3 and TRBJ2-5, is GAGVSQTPSNKVTEKGKYVELRCDPISGHTALYWYRQSLGQGPEFLIYFQGTGAADDSGLPNDRFFAVRPEGSVSTLKIQRTERGDSAVYLCASSLRPGRAGSWGTQYFGPGTRLLVL.

On this clonotype: A read error may produce the germline difference seen at one junction end. The CDR3, as DNA: TGTGTCAGCAGGGACAGCAACCAAGAAACCCAGTACTTC. Translated: CVSRDSNQETQYF. The chain employs TRBV12-3 or TRBV12-4 and TRBJ2-5; the match to TRBD1 covers 7 bases. The CDR3 totals 13 residues.

This clonotype was seen a few times. The chain has TRBV7-6 and TRBJ2-1; the match to TRBD2 covers 10 bases. This CDR3 has 17 amino acids. V lost 0 bases, J lost 4 bases, and 6 bases stayed unmatched. CDR1 and CDR2 (germline): SGHVS, FNYEAQ. Written as DNA, the CDR3 is TGTGCCAGCAGCTTAGCCCCTAGCGGGAGACTGTACAATGAGCAGTTCTTC. Amino acid sequence: CASSLAPSGRLYNEQFF.